Listed below are T cell receptor beta chains from one sample, sequenced in a study of blood T cell repertoires in COVID-19. This table comes from immunoSEQ multiplex PCR, and its TCRdb copy is limited to in-frame clones, with some not included. This sample has 300,000 to 350,000 clones, with approximately 92% found just once. Sequencing used peripheral blood. These receptors were taken from a woman aged 30 to 39 with COVID-19, enrolled during active disease. CDR3s include the opening cysteine and the closing phenylalanine or tryptophan. Fields, in order: J gene, D gene, V gene, clone size, CDR3 DNA, CDR3 protein. The D gene is left open where the match is weak. Clone sizes are given selectively: once, few, many, or a class where the clone is expanded.

TRBJ2-5,TRBD1,TRBV7-9,NA,TGTGCCAGCAGCTTAGGAGAGGGGGCCTGGGAGACCCAGTACTTC,CASSLGEGAWETQYF
TRBJ2-3,TRBD2,TRBV10-3,NA,TGTGCCATCATGGAGGGAGGGGCAGATACGCAGTATTTT,CAIMEGGADTQYF
TRBJ1-4,NA,TRBV7-9,NA,TGTGCCAGCAGCTCGCTAAAGGCCCTGGAGGAAAAACTGTTTTTT,CASSSLKALEEKLFF
TRBJ1-2,NA,TRBV4-3,NA,TGCGCCAGCAGCCAAGAAGGGAGCACCAACTATGGCTACACCTTC,CASSQEGSTNYGYTF
TRBJ1-5,NA,TRBV4-3,once,TGCGCCAGCAGCCAAGCGGGGGGGAGTCAGCCCCAGCATTTT,CASSQAGGSQPQHF
TRBJ1-1,TRBD1,TRBV9,NA,TGTGCCAGCAGCCCCCGGGACAGGGGAATGAACACTGAAGCTTTCTTT,CASSPRDRGMNTEAFF
TRBJ2-7,TRBD1,TRBV5-4,NA,TGTGCCAGCAGCTTGGGACAGGGCGCCTACGAGCAGTACTTC,CASSLGQGAYEQYF
TRBJ2-5,NA,TRBV5-1,NA,TGCGCCAGCAGCCACAATGGGCAGTTCGAGACCCAGTACTTC,CASSHNGQFETQYF
TRBJ2-7,TRBD1,TRBV7-8,NA,TGTGCCAGCAGCTTAGTAGGGGACAGTTCCTACGAGCAGTACTTC,CASSLVGDSSYEQYF
TRBJ1-2,NA,TRBV30,few,TGTGCCTGGATGCGGCCCCCTAACTATGGCTACACCTTC,CAWMRPPNYGYTF
TRBJ1-4,TRBD1,TRBV27,NA,TGTGCCAGCAGTTCCGTACAGGGGAAGGGGGATGAAAAACTGTTTTTT,CASSSVQGKGDEKLFF
TRBJ1-6,TRBD1,TRBV5-4,NA,TGTGCCAGCAGCTTTGGGACAGGGGTCTTCAATTCACCCCTCCACTTT,CASSFGTGVFNSPLHF
TRBJ2-7,TRBD1,TRBV5-4,NA,TGTGCCAGCAGCAGCCGGACAGGGGGCCACGAGCAGTACTTC,CASSSRTGGHEQYF
TRBJ2-7,NA,TRBV27,NA,TGTGCCAGCTCCCCCGCTGGGGCCACCTACGAGCAGTACTTC,CASSPAGATYEQYF
TRBJ1-2,NA,TRBV6-1,NA,TGTGCCAGCAGTGACGTAGGAGTCGGGTATGGCTACACCTTC,CASSDVGVGYGYTF
TRBJ2-1,TRBD1,TRBV4-1,NA,TGCGCCCGCAGCCACGACCGGGGACAGGGGAGCTCCTACAATGAGCAGTTCTTC,CARSHDRGQGSSYNEQFF
TRBJ1-6,TRBD1,TRBV19,NA,TGTGCCAGTAGTCCGCGGACAGGGACGGATAATTCACCCCTCCACTTT,CASSPRTGTDNSPLHF
TRBJ2-7,NA,TRBV14,NA,TGTGCCAGCAGCCAAGAAAACTACTACGAGCAGTACTTC,CASSQENYYEQYF
TRBJ1-4,NA,TRBV28,NA,TGTGCCAGCAGCCAAGCAGGTCAGACTAATGAAAAACTGTTTTTT,CASSQAGQTNEKLFF
TRBJ2-3,NA,TRBV2,NA,TGTGCCAGCAGTGAAGAAATCGTAGATACGCAGTATTTT,CASSEEIVDTQYF
TRBJ2-6,TRBD2,TRBV4-2,NA,TGTGCCAGTTCCGGGAGGCAGCGATTTTCTGGGGCCAACGTCCTGACTTTC,CASSGRQRFSGANVLTF
TRBJ1-1,NA,TRBV3-1/TRBV3-2,NA,TGTGCCAGCAGCCAAGTAAGACTCTCAAACACTGAAGCTTTCTTT,CASSQVRLSNTEAFF
TRBJ2-7,NA,TRBV5-1,NA,TGCGCCAGCAGCTGGGGGGGACAGGTTAGCGACGAGCAGTACTTC,CASSWGGQVSDEQYF
TRBJ2-7,NA,TRBV10-1,few,TGCGCCAGCAGTGAGAGTAGCGGATCCTACGAGCAGTACTTC,CASSESSGSYEQYF
TRBJ1-2,NA,TRBV4-1,NA,TGCGCCAGCAGCCAAGTCGAGGGAGCGACGAGCTATGGCTACACCTTC,CASSQVEGATSYGYTF
TRBJ1-5,NA,TRBV6-5,NA,TGTGCCAGCAGCCCAAGGGGGAGCAATCAGCCCCAGCATTTT,CASSPRGSNQPQHF
TRBJ2-1,TRBD2,TRBV5-4,NA,TGTGCCAGCAGCTCGGGACTAGCGGGAGTTGCAATCAATGAGCAGTTCTTC,CASSSGLAGVAINEQFF
TRBJ1-6,NA,TRBV27,NA,TGTGCCAGCAGTTTTGGGCAGGGGAATTCACCCCTCCACTTT,CASSFGQGNSPLHF
TRBJ2-5,NA,TRBV21-1,NA,TGTGCCAGCAGCAAAGGGACAGGGGGCCCCACCGAGACCCAGTACTTC,CASSKGTGGPTETQYF
TRBJ1-4,NA,TRBV5-1,NA,TGCGCCAGCAGCTTGGGGCCTATAGGGGATGAAAAACTGTTTTTT,CASSLGPIGDEKLFF
TRBJ1-2,TRBD1,TRBV30,NA,TGTGCCTGGAGTGGGGGGCAGGGGGCGCGGCGCTACACCTTC,CAWSGGQGARRYTF
TRBJ1-1,NA,TRBV10-3,NA,TGTGCCATCAGTGAGTCGAGCGGCAGTGAAGCTTTCTTT,CAISESSGSEAFF
TRBJ1-5,NA,TRBV6-5,NA,TGTGCCAGCAGTAGGGGTAACGATCAGCCCCAGCATTTT,CASSRGNDQPQHF
TRBJ2-2,NA,TRBV27,NA,TGTGCCAGCAGTTTAGCGGGGCCCACCGGGGAGCTGTTTTTT,CASSLAGPTGELFF
TRBJ1-6,NA,TRBV4-2,NA,TGTGCCAGCAGCCAAGCCGCGGTGCTCTCCTATAATTCACCCCTCCACTTT,CASSQAAVLSYNSPLHF
TRBJ1-5,TRBD1,TRBV19,NA,TGTGCCAGTAGCCCCCCGGACAGGGTGGGCTCTCAGCCCCAGCATTTT,CASSPPDRVGSQPQHF
TRBJ2-7,NA,TRBV15,once,TGTGCCACCAGCAGAGGACAGGATCACTCCTACGAGCAGTACTTC,CATSRGQDHSYEQYF
TRBJ2-1,TRBD2,TRBV28,NA,TGTGCCAGCAGTTTGTTAACTAGCGGGAGATACAATGAGCAGTTCTTC,CASSLLTSGRYNEQFF
TRBJ2-7,TRBD1,TRBV9,once,TGTGCCAGCAGCGTAGGATGGGACAGGGTTGCTTACGAGCAGTACTTC,CASSVGWDRVAYEQYF
TRBJ2-5,NA,TRBV7-9,NA,TGTGCCAGCAGCTTCACAAATGAAGAGACCCAGTACTTC,CASSFTNEETQYF
TRBJ2-5,TRBD2,TRBV19,NA,TGTGCCAGTAGTGGGGACTATCAAGAGACCCAGTACTTC,CASSGDYQETQYF
TRBJ2-7,NA,TRBV7-9,NA,TGTGCCAGCAGCGATCGGCAGGGGTGGGGGACCTACGAGCAGTACTTC,CASSDRQGWGTYEQYF
TRBJ1-1,NA,TRBV4-1,once,TGCGCCAGCAGCCAGGCACAGGGCTACACTGAAGCTTTCTTT,CASSQAQGYTEAFF
TRBJ1-2,NA,TRBV28,NA,TGTGCCAGCAGCAGCAGACAGGCTAACGGCTACACCTTC,CASSSRQANGYTF
TRBJ1-1,NA,TRBV7-9,few,TGTGCCAGCAGTCAATTACAGGGTAGGGTCACTGAAGCTTTCTTT,CASSQLQGRVTEAFF
TRBJ2-3,TRBD2,TRBV6-5,NA,TGTGCCAGCACCCCGGCAAGCGGGGGTACAGATACGCAGTATTTT,CASTPASGGTDTQYF
TRBJ2-2,NA,TRBV7-3,NA,TGTGCCAGCAGCTTAAGATCGGAGGGCGGGGAGCTGTTTTTT,CASSLRSEGGELFF
TRBJ2-1,TRBD2,TRBV5-1,NA,TGCGCCAGCAGCTCCCGTGGGGAGGGATACAATGAGCAGTTCTTC,CASSSRGEGYNEQFF
TRBJ2-7,NA,TRBV21-1,NA,TGTGCCAGCAGCAGAAGACTAGTAATTCGCTACGAGCAGTACTTC,CASSRRLVIRYEQYF
TRBJ1-2,NA,TRBV27,NA,TGTGCCAGCAGTTTTGGTGGGGGCTCGGACTATGGCTACACCTTC,CASSFGGGSDYGYTF
TRBJ1-5,NA,TRBV19,NA,TGTGCCAGTAGCCCACAGGGTTCTAGCAATCAGCCCCAGCATTTT,CASSPQGSSNQPQHF
TRBJ2-1,TRBD2,TRBV7-9,once,TGTGCCAGCAGCTTAGGTAGCGGGAGGGCTGAGCAGTTCTTC,CASSLGSGRAEQFF
TRBJ1-4,NA,TRBV7-2,NA,TGTGCCAGCAGCTTAGATTCGACAGCCTTCGATGAAAAACTGTTTTTT,CASSLDSTAFDEKLFF
TRBJ1-4,NA,TRBV13,few,TGTGCCAGCAGCTCGGCCGGGCGGGGGCAAGAAAAACTGTTTTTT,CASSSAGRGQEKLFF
TRBJ1-5,NA,TRBV6-6,NA,TGTGCCAGCAGTTATTTGAGTGGTGCCCAGCCCCAGCATTTT,CASSYLSGAQPQHF
TRBJ1-5,NA,TRBV6-5,NA,TGTGCCAGCAGGGTAGATAGAGATCAGCCCCAGCATTTT,CASRVDRDQPQHF
TRBJ2-5,TRBD1,TRBV28,NA,TGTGCCAGCAGTCCGACAGGGCTGGAGACCCAGTACTTC,CASSPTGLETQYF